This T cell receptor (beta chain) was observed in a study of blood T cell repertoires in COVID-19. This table comes from immunoSEQ multiplex PCR, and its TCRdb copy is limited to in-frame clones, with some not included. The data hold roughly 30,000 clones, with approximately 93% observed a single time. Trimming pared 3 bases from V and 0 bases from J, leaving 10 bases between. This CDR3 comprises 16 residues. Looked up from germline, CDR1 is SGHRS and CDR2 is YFSETQ. The V gene is TRBV5-1, the J gene TRBJ2-6; possible D gene TRBD1, 6 bases. The clonotype originates from a human donor in a cohort sampled during active COVID-19. The sample was peripheral blood. As DNA, the CDR3 is TGCGCCAGCAGCTCCGGACAGACCTCTGGGGCCAACGTCCTGACTTTC. Protein sequence: CASSSGQTSGANVLTF.